The next 18 T cell receptor beta chains were all read from a single sample in a study of cytomegalovirus exposure and HLA in healthy donors. The PCR used 60 Vbeta and 13 Jbeta primers. Libraries were prepared by immunoSEQ multiplex PCR; TCRdb keeps only in-frame clonotypes and omits some of them. The sample consists of 150,000 to 200,000 clones, roughly four fifths of them appearing once. Source material: PBMCs. The origin of the receptors is a woman under 30 in good health and CMV-seronegative.

The chain joins TRBV9 to TRBJ2-5; maybe TRBD2 (5 bases). V was pared by 0 bases and J by 2 bases, with 11 bases between. The CDR3 loop spans 15 amino acids. Germline CDR1 is SGDLS and CDR2 is YYNGEE. For the CDR3, the DNA is TGTGCCAGCAGCGTAGGGCCGGACTTACAAGAGACCCAGTACTTC. Its translation: CASSVGPDLQETQYF.

The V gene is TRBV5-6, the J gene TRBJ2-1; 10 nucleotides match TRBD2. There are 16 residues in the CDR3. With 4 bases clipped from V and 3 bases from J, the junction kept 7 bases outside the gene matches. Germline-derived CDR1 and CDR2 are SGHDT and YYEEEE. The DNA of the CDR3 is TGTGCCAGCAGCGAGATAGCGGGAGGAGGCTACAATGAGCAGTTCTTC. Its translation: CASSEIAGGGYNEQFF. Together with reference TRBV5-6 and TRBJ2-1, the CDR3 gives the full variable domain: DAGVTQSPTHLIKTRGQQVTLRCSPKSGHDTVSWYQQALGQGPQFIFQYYEEEERQRGNFPDRFSGHQFPNYSSELNVNALLLGDSALYLCASSEIAGGGYNEQFFGPGTRLTVL.

This clone was seen only a few times. This sequence joins TRBV7-9 and TRBJ2-1; 7 bases align to TRBD2. Germline-derived CDR1 and CDR2 are SEHNR and FQNEAQ (reference sequence). V lost 2 bases, J lost 9 bases, and 7 bases stayed unmatched. The CDR3 consists of 14 residues. The CDR3 region has the DNA TGTGCCAGCAGCTTATGGAGGAGCGGGATTGAGCAGTTCTTC. It is translated as CASSLWRSGIEQFF.

V is TRBV6-5 and J is TRBJ2-7; D possibly corresponds to TRBD1 (5 bases). CDR3 length: 14 residues. From germline, CDR1 is MNHEY and CDR2 SVGAGI. V was shortened by 0 bases and J by 1 base, with 7 bases between the two germline ends. The chain's CDR3 is CASSYSGASYEQYF. CDR3 in DNA: TGTGCCAGCAGTTACTCAGGGGCTTCCTACGAGCAGTACTTC.

This chain links TRBV11-3 with TRBJ2-5, with 12 bases lining up with TRBD1. Germline V lookup: CDR1 SGHNT, CDR2 YENEEA. The CDR3 spans 17 residues. The ends lost 5 bases at V and 2 bases at J; junction bases unmatched: 9. CDR3: CASSPGTGGGRQETQYF. In DNA, the CDR3 is TGTGCCAGCAGCCCCGGGACAGGGGGCGGGAGACAAGAGACCCAGTACTTC.

This clone was seen only once. Mismatch with germline at one junction end may stem from a read error. The gene calls are TRBV7-9 and TRBJ1-4; 7 nucleotides line up with TRBD1. The CDR3 has 16 amino acids. Germline values: CDR1 SEHNR, CDR2 FQNEAQ (reference sequence). The CDR3 sequence is CSSSFRQGQGPEKLFF. The CDR3, as DNA: TGTTCCAGCAGCTTTCGACAGGGTCAAGGCCCTGAAAAACTGTTTTTT.

This chain connects TRBV27 to TRBJ1-6; D unresolved. The CDR3 is 17 amino acids. Germline V gene lookup returns CDR1 MNHEY and CDR2 SMNVEV (reference sequence). With 4 bases removed from V and 7 bases from J, the gap between germline ends came to 20 bases. CDR3 residues: CASSSTPSTVNNSPLHF. For the CDR3, the DNA is TGTGCCAGCAGTTCCACTCCCTCTACAGTAAACAATTCACCCCTCCACTTT.

The CDR3 DNA reads TGTGCCATCAGTGAGTCGGTGACAGGGATCTACAATGAGCAGTTCTTC. This codes for CAISESVTGIYNEQFF. The rearrangement joins TRBV10-3 to TRBJ2-1; TRBD1 matches at 7 bases. The germline V gene has CDR1 ENHRY and CDR2 SYGVKD. The CDR3 has 16 amino acids. Trimming removed 0 bases from V and 3 bases from J; junction bases left unmatched: 5.

The chain has TRBV4-2 and TRBJ2-1, with TRBD2 matching 9 bases. The CDR3 covers 13 residues. The junction had 3 bases not matched to a gene; V was cut back by 5 bases and J by 7 bases. CDR1 and CDR2 from the germline V gene are LGHNA and YNFKEQ. For the CDR3, the DNA is TGTGCCAGCAGCAAAGGACTAGCGAATGAGCAGTTCTTC. Translating it yields CASSKGLANEQFF.

The rearrangement links TRBV30 to TRBJ2-7; weak D call: TRBD1 (6 bases). The ends were cut back, 1 base at V and 0 bases at J, with 10 bases in the middle. The CDR3 runs 14 residues. CDR1 and CDR2 from the germline V gene are GTSNPN and SVGIG (reference sequence). The CDR3 nucleotides read TGTGCCTGGAGTGGGACAGACTTCTCCTACGAGCAGTACTTC. Translated: CAWSGTDFSYEQYF.

CDR3 sequence: CASSLLNRGTGYGYTF. The CDR3 DNA sequence: TGTGCCAGCAGTTTACTAAACAGGGGAACTGGCTATGGCTACACCTTC. The chain recombines TRBV6-6 with TRBJ1-2, with 7 bases lining up with TRBD1. Germline loops: CDR1 MNHNY, CDR2 SVGAGI (reference sequence). The CDR3 length is 16 residues. V lost 4 bases and J lost 4; bases outside the gene matches: 12.

The V call is TRBV6-6, the J call TRBJ2-7; 12 positions agree with TRBD2. The germline gives CDR1 MNHNY, CDR2 SVGAGI (reference sequence). The CDR3 extends over 14 amino acids. As DNA, the CDR3 is TGTGCCAGCAGCCAGGGGACTAGCGGGCAGCAGGGTTTCGTC. It yields the protein CASSQGTSGQQGFV.

CDR3 protein: CASSLTGDDVYGYTF. The CDR3 DNA follows: TGCGCCAGCAGCTTGACAGGGGACGACGTGTATGGCTACACCTTC. The chain carries TRBV5-1 and TRBJ1-2; 7 bases are shared with TRBD1. The trim removed 1 base at V and 5 bases at J, leaving 8 bases unmatched. The germline CDR1 and CDR2 sequences are SGHRS and YFSETQ. This CDR3 has 15 amino acids.

This clone has only a few counts. The V call is TRBV4-2, the J call TRBJ1-3, with 7 bases aligning to TRBD1. The length of the CDR3 is 14 residues. Germline V CDR1 and CDR2: LGHNA, YNFKEQ. The ends lost 3 bases at V and 1 base at J; junction bases unmatched: 0. CDR3 in DNA: TGTGCCAGCAGCCAGACAGGGTCTGGAAACACCATATATTTT. It codes for CASSQTGSGNTIYF.

V usage is TRBV7-8 and J usage is TRBJ2-1, with 7 bases matching TRBD1. V trimming: 4 bases; J trimming: 4 bases; junction bases outside the gene matches: 7. This CDR3 has 15 amino acids. Germline V gene sequence: CDR1 SGHVS, CDR2 FQNEAQ. In DNA form, the CDR3 reads TGTGCCAGCAGCTGGGGAACAGGGGCTTACAATGAGCAGTTCTTC. This codes for CASSWGTGAYNEQFF.

Only a few counts were recorded for this clone. This rearrangement joins TRBV4-3 to TRBJ2-7; perhaps TRBD2 as D (6 bases). In germline, CDR1 is LGHNA, CDR2 YSLEER. V lost 4 bases to trimming and J lost 3 bases, with 10 bases between them. This CDR3 spans 13 amino acids. The CDR3 nucleotides read TGCGCCAGCAGCCCCACTAGCAGCTACGAGCAGTACTTC. This codes for CASSPTSSYEQYF.

V and J are TRBV5-4 and TRBJ2-1, with TRBD2 matching 7 bases. This CDR3 comprises 14 residues. Per the germline V gene, CDR1 is SGHNT and CDR2 is YYREEE (reference sequence). V was clipped by 2 bases and J by 3 bases; unmatched bases: 2. CDR3 nucleotide sequence: TGTGCCAGCAGCTTTGAGCGGGGCTACAATGAGCAGTTCTTC. The encoded protein is CASSFERGYNEQFF.

The chain combines TRBV6-1 with TRBJ1-2, with TRBD1 matching over 8 bases. Looked up from germline, CDR1 is MNHNS and CDR2 is SASEGT. This CDR3 spans 14 amino acids. The J segment lost 4 bases and the V segment lost 3 bases, leaving 4 bases of the junction unmatched. The CDR3 nucleotides read TGTGCCAGCAGTGACCATCAGGGGGCCTATGGCTACACCTTC. This gives the protein CASSDHQGAYGYTF.